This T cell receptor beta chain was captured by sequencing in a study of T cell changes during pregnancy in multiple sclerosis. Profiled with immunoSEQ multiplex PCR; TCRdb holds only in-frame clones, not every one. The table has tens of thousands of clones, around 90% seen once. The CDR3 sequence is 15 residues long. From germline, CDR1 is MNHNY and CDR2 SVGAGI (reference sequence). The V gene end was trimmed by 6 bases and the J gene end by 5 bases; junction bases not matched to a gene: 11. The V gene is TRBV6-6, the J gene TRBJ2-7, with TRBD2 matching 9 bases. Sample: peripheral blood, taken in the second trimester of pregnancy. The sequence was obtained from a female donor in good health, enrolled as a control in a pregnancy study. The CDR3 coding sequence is TGTGCCAGCAGACCGGGTGGGGCGGGAGGGCACGAGCAGTACTTC. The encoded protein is CASRPGGAGGHEQYF.